The rows below give T cell receptor beta chains drawn from one sample of a study of shared clonotypes between healthy human individuals. Sequencing used immunoSEQ multiplex PCR; TCRdb keeps in-frame clones, though not all of them. This table has around 2,100,000 clones, about 95% appearing once. The material sequenced was naive CD8+ T cells sorted from blood. These receptor sequences come from a man aged 18-30 years in good health. Each CDR3 is given with its conserved first and last residue. Fields, in order: D gene, J gene, clone size, V gene, CDR3 protein, CDR3 DNA. D genes are given only for firm matches. Only part of the rows carry a size: once, few, many, or a class if the clone is expanded.

.,TRBJ1-5,.,TRBV27,CASSLINQPQHF,TGTGCCAGCAGTTTAATAAATCAGCCCCAGCATTTT
.,TRBJ1-4,.,TRBV7-6,CASSSGGYEKLFF,TGTGCCAGCAGCTCGGGGGGGTATGAAAAACTGTTTTTT
.,TRBJ1-5,.,TRBV13,CASSLSTVGNQPQHF,TGTGCCAGCAGCTTGTCTACAGTTGGCAATCAGCCCCAGCATTTT
TRBD2,TRBJ2-7,.,TRBV4-1,CASSWTSGSSYEQYF,TGCGCCAGCAGCTGGACTAGCGGGAGCTCCTACGAGCAGTACTTC
.,TRBJ2-7,.,TRBV29-1,CSILLGDSYEQYF,TGCAGCATCCTTCTCGGGGATTCCTACGAGCAGTACTTC
.,TRBJ1-2,once,TRBV19,CASSINFSGIYGYTF,TGTGCCAGTAGTATCAATTTTTCCGGGATCTATGGCTACACCTTC
.,TRBJ1-2,.,TRBV7-9,CASSPTGTADGYTF,TGTGCCAGCAGCCCCACCGGGACGGCCGATGGCTACACCTTC
TRBD1,TRBJ1-3,.,TRBV19,CASSIDDRAGNTIYF,TGTGCCAGTAGTATAGATGACAGGGCTGGAAACACCATATATTTT
TRBD2,TRBJ2-3,.,TRBV27,CASSLGAGTRDTQYF,TGTGCCAGCAGTTTAGGCGCAGGGACTAGGGATACGCAGTATTTT
TRBD2,TRBJ2-3,.,TRBV11-2,CASSPLAGTDTQYF,TGTGCCAGCAGCCCACTAGCGGGCACAGATACGCAGTATTTT
.,TRBJ1-5,.,TRBV6-1,CASSGYYQPQHF,TGTGCCAGCAGTGGGTATTATCAGCCCCAGCATTTT
.,TRBJ2-7,.,TRBV7-9,CAGAKQGYEQYF,TGTGCCGGTGCCAAACAGGGCTACGAGCAGTACTTC
TRBD1,TRBJ2-7,.,TRBV10-2,CASRPGQGAVEYF,TGCGCCAGCAGGCCGGGACAGGGGGCAGTGGAGTACTTC
.,TRBJ1-1,.,TRBV2,CASRFRPMNTEAFF,TGTGCCAGCAGGTTCAGGCCCATGAACACTGAAGCTTTCTTT
.,TRBJ1-1,.,TRBV4-3,CASSQDLEGRNTEAFF,TGCGCCAGCAGCCAAGATTTAGAGGGGAGGAACACTGAAGCTTTCTTT
.,TRBJ1-2,.,TRBV9,CASRAEDYGYTF,TGTGCCAGCAGAGCAGAGGACTATGGCTACACCTTC
TRBD1,TRBJ2-7,.,TRBV2,CASIPRGRNEQYF,TGTGCCAGCATACCCAGGGGGCGCAACGAGCAGTACTTC
.,TRBJ1-1,.,TRBV9,CASSPKGHLNTEAFF,TGTGCCAGCAGCCCGAAGGGACATCTGAACACTGAAGCTTTCTTT
.,TRBJ1-1,.,TRBV11-2,CASSQLTSMNTEAFF,TGTGCCAGCAGCCAACTGACAAGCATGAACACTGAAGCTTTCTTT
.,TRBJ1-1,.,TRBV5-4,CASSPSENTEAFF,TGTGCCAGCAGCCCCTCAGAGAACACTGAAGCTTTCTTT
.,TRBJ2-2,.,TRBV7-9,CASSLDRKETGELFF,TGTGCCAGCAGCTTAGACAGGAAAGAGACCGGGGAGCTGTTTTTT
.,TRBJ2-7,.,TRBV9,CASSLRWGSSYEQYF,TGTGCCAGCAGCCTTCGGTGGGGGAGCTCCTACGAGCAGTACTTC